This paragraph reports one TCR beta chain. Its specificity is unknown. TCRdb keeps only in-frame clones here, not all; method: immunoSEQ multiplex PCR. The sample lists tens of thousands of clones; roughly 94% were seen once. Only four of the eight donors provided an approximately 0.5-1 mL blood sample. Blood DNA came from all available leukocytes, not a fixed cell number. The data originate from a study of human thymus T cells. Study-wide results and limits: In thymic and blood repertoires alike, V and J usage looked biased.

The germline V and J ends were trimmed by 1 base and 3 bases, with 16 bases remaining between them. CDR3 length: 17 amino acids. CDR1 and CDR2 (germline): LNHDA, SQIVND (reference sequence). What was sequenced was blood. V is TRBV19 and J is TRBJ2-1; D might be TRBD2 (5 bases). This sequence originates from a boy in the first two years of life with a congenital heart defect but otherwise immunologically healthy. This CDR3 reads CASSIVLIRRIYNEQFF. CDR3 coding DNA: TGTGCCAGTAGTATAGTTCTTATTCGGAGGATCTACAATGAGCAGTTCTTC.